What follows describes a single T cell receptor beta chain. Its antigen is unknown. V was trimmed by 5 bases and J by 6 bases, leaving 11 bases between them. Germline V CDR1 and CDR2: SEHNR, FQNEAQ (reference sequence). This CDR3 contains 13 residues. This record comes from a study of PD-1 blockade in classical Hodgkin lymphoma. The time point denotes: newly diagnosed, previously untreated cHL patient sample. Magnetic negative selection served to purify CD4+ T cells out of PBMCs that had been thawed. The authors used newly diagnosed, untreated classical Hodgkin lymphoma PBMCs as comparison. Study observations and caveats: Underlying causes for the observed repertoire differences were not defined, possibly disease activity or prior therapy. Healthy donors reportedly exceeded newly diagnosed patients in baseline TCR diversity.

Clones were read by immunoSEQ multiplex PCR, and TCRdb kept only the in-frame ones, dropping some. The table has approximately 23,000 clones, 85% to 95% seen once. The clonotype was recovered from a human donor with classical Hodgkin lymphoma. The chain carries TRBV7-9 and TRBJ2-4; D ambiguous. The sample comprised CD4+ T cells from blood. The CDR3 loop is CASSRERPNIQYF. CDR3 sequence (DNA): TGTGCCAGCAGCCGTGAAAGGCCAAACATTCAGTACTTC.